One and the same sample provided the 8 T cell receptor beta chains below, sequenced in a study of CD8+ T cells in alopecia areata. Sequencing used cDNA as its template, made by extracting RNA and reverse transcribing it. The table came from immunoSEQ multiplex PCR; TCRdb's copy has only in-frame clones and leaves some out. The table includes approximately 140,000 clones, about nine tenths detected once. The sequences come from CD8+ T cells sorted from blood, collected at week 0. The receptors come from a human donor with alopecia areata.

This sequence joins TRBV29-1 and TRBJ2-7; 7 bases line up with TRBD1. The CDR3 sequence is 12 residues long. V dropped 5 bases and J dropped 7; count of bases not matched to a gene: 8. Germline V gene lookup returns CDR1 SQVTM and CDR2 ANQGSEA. The CDR3 here is CSVSFGTVEQYF. CDR3 nucleotides: TGCAGCGTTTCCTTTGGGACAGTTGAGCAGTACTTC.

The gene calls are TRBV27 and TRBJ1-1; D ambiguous. Germline V gene data show CDR1 as MNHEY and CDR2 as SMNVEV (reference sequence). The CDR3 extends over 14 amino acids. V was shortened by 6 bases and J by 0 bases, with 11 bases between the two germline ends. The CDR3 bases are TGTGCCAGCAGCTTCGACGGAATGAACACTGAAGCTTTCTTT. Its translation is CASSFDGMNTEAFF.

On this clone: The same CDR3 also results from other DNA sequences found in this sample. This chain links TRBV27 with TRBJ1-1; D is perhaps TRBD1 (5 bases). Germline CDR1 MNHEY, CDR2 SMNVEV (reference sequence). V was pared by 5 bases and J by 4 bases, with 11 bases between. The length of the CDR3 is 13 residues. The CDR3 region is CASSLGPGTEAFF. In nucleotides, the CDR3 is TGTGCCAGCAGTCTGGGGCCTGGCACTGAAGCTTTCTTT.

The DNA of the CDR3 is TGTGCCAGCAAAGCGGGAGGGGGCTTCTGGGAGCAGTACTTC. It specifies CASKAGGGFWEQYF. The V and J genes are TRBV19 and TRBJ2-7; 10 nucleotides agree with TRBD2. The CDR3 has 14 amino acids. V was clipped by 9 bases and J by 7 bases; unmatched bases: 12. Germline loops: CDR1 LNHDA, CDR2 SQIVND (reference sequence).

This chain uses TRBV27 with TRBJ2-7, with unresolved D. The germline CDR1 and CDR2 sequences are MNHEY and SMNVEV (reference sequence). The CDR3 is 14 amino acids. V was shortened by 2 bases and J by 0 bases, with 8 bases between the two germline ends. CDR3 DNA: TGTGCCAGCAGTTTAGACGTTTCCTCCTACGAGCAGTACTTC. Its protein is CASSLDVSSYEQYF.

This chain joins TRBV30 and TRBJ2-1; no firm D call. Trimming cost V 0 bases and J 0 bases, with 9 bases left between them. CDR1 is GTSNPN and CDR2 is SVGIG in the germline V gene (reference sequence). The CDR3 totals 15 residues. DNA of the CDR3: TGTGCCTGGAGTGTACCAAGGAACTCCTACAATGAGCAGTTCTTC. Its protein product is CAWSVPRNSYNEQFF.

The V gene is TRBV6-6, the J gene TRBJ2-7, with D perhaps matching TRBD2 (6 bases). Trimming took off 7 bases at V and 0 bases at J, with 16 bases between the two ends. CDR1 and CDR2 (germline): MNHNY, SVGAGI (reference sequence). The CDR3 extends over 15 amino acids. CDR3 loop: CASTPRDPVSYEQYF. For the CDR3, the DNA is TGTGCCAGCACTCCGCGGGACCCTGTCTCCTACGAGCAGTACTTC.

This clone was seen once. One end of the junction varies from germline; a read error may be responsible. The chain combines TRBV5-4 with TRBJ2-7, with 9 nucleotides matching TRBD2. CDR3 length equals 14 residues. Germline CDR1 and CDR2: SGHNT and YYREEE (reference sequence). CDR3 sequence (DNA): TGTGCCAGCAGCCCCGGGACTAGCTCCCACGAGCAGTACTTC. It specifies CASSPGTSSHEQYF.